The 10 T cell receptor beta chains in this list originate from one sample, sequenced in a study of T cell responses to AZD1222 COVID-19 vaccine. Clones were read by immunoSEQ multiplex PCR, and TCRdb kept only the in-frame ones, dropping some. The sample gives around 120,000 clones, just under 95% of which show up once; approximately 3.1% is in the top ten. The sample was peripheral blood, taken on day 0 of AZD1222 vaccination. These receptors were taken from an adult in good health.

This clone was counted ten times or more. The rearrangement joins TRBV4-2 to TRBJ2-5; no definite D call. The CDR3 runs 14 residues. The V and J ends lost 2 bases and 3 bases respectively, with 10 bases between them. CDR1 is LGHNA and CDR2 is YNFKEQ in the germline V gene. CDR3 bases: TGTGCCAGCAGCCAACTAAGGCTAGAAGAGACCCAGTACTTC. This translates into CASSQLRLEETQYF.

As to this clone: One end of the junction does not line up with germline, which may come from a read error. The CDR3 region is CASSSTVTAYNEQFF. CDR3 DNA sequence: TGTGCTAGCAGTTCGACGGTGACGGCCTACAATGAGCAGTTCTTC. The chain carries TRBV7-7 and TRBJ2-1; D uncertain. The CDR3 is 15 residues long. CDR1 SSHAT and CDR2 FNYEAQ come from the germline V gene (reference sequence).

V usage is TRBV19 and J usage is TRBJ2-7; D gene uncertain. CDR1 and CDR2 (germline): LNHDA, SQIVND (reference sequence). The length of the CDR3 is 12 residues. Between the trimmed V and J ends, which lost 5 bases and 2 bases, there was a span of 7 bases. CDR3 loop: CASSEDPYEQYF. The DNA for the CDR3 is TGTGCCAGTAGTGAGGACCCCTACGAGCAGTACTTC.

The chain joins TRBV24-1 to TRBJ2-1, with 9 bases lining up with TRBD2. This CDR3 is 16 amino acids long. With 3 bases clipped from V and 2 bases from J, the junction kept 4 bases outside the gene matches. Germline-derived CDR1 and CDR2 are KGHDR and SFDVKD. In DNA form, the CDR3 reads TGTGCCACCAGTGATCCAGCGGGAGGTGCCTACAATGAGCAGTTCTTC. Protein sequence: CATSDPAGGAYNEQFF.

The gene calls are TRBV28 and TRBJ2-7, with TRBD1 matching 7 bases. With 4 bases clipped from V and 6 bases from J, the junction kept 6 bases outside the gene matches. The CDR3 extends over 13 amino acids. Germline assignment: CDR1 MDHEN and CDR2 SYDVKM. The CDR3 region is CASSSRTGSEQYF. The CDR3 nucleotides are TGTGCCAGCAGTTCGCGGACAGGTAGCGAGCAGTACTTC.

This chain joins TRBV19 and TRBJ1-3; D unclear. Per the germline V gene, CDR1 is LNHDA and CDR2 is SQIVND (reference sequence). The CDR3 consists of 15 residues. Trimming removed 4 bases from V and 4 bases from J, with 14 bases in between. The CDR3 protein is CASSTPVGTGNTIYF. CDR3 bases: TGTGCCAGTAGTACCCCGGTGGGTACAGGAAACACCATATATTTT.

This clone came up once. CDR3 nucleotides: TGTGCCAGCAGGACTCTAGCGGGAGTTGGCAATGAGCAGTTCTTC. Protein: CASRTLAGVGNEQFF. V gene TRBV28 combines with J gene TRBJ2-1; 10 bases align to TRBD2. The CDR3 consists of 15 residues. Losses at the gene ends were 6 bases for V and 6 bases for J; bases not matched to a gene: 8. The germline V gene encodes CDR1 MDHEN and CDR2 SYDVKM.

This chain connects TRBV29-1 to TRBJ1-1, with 10 bases lining up with TRBD1. V lost 7 bases to trimming and J lost 6 bases; unmatched junction nucleotides: 5. Germline V gene data show CDR1 as SQVTM and CDR2 as ANQGSEA. CDR3 length: 12 amino acids. CDR3 residues: CSGHDRGPEAFF. Here the CDR3 DNA reads TGCAGCGGACATGACAGGGGGCCTGAAGCTTTCTTT.

The chain joins TRBV7-9 to TRBJ2-7; D gene unclear. The V gene lost 5 bases and the J gene lost 6 bases, with 26 bases spanning the gap. CDR1 is SEHNR, CDR2 FQNEAQ, per germline (reference sequence). This CDR3 region has 17 residues. The CDR3: CASSRQSVAPETTEQYF. DNA for the CDR3: TGTGCCAGCAGCCGCCAGTCAGTGGCCCCAGAAACCACCGAGCAGTACTTC.

V is TRBV14 and J is TRBJ2-3, with D possibly matching TRBD2 (5 bases). Germline assignment: CDR1 SGHDN and CDR2 FVKESK. This CDR3 spans 10 amino acids. V lost 9 bases and J 6 bases, leaving 7 bases between the germline ends. CDR3 DNA sequence: TGTGCCAGTGGGAGTGATACGCAGTATTTT. It is translated as CASGSDTQYF.